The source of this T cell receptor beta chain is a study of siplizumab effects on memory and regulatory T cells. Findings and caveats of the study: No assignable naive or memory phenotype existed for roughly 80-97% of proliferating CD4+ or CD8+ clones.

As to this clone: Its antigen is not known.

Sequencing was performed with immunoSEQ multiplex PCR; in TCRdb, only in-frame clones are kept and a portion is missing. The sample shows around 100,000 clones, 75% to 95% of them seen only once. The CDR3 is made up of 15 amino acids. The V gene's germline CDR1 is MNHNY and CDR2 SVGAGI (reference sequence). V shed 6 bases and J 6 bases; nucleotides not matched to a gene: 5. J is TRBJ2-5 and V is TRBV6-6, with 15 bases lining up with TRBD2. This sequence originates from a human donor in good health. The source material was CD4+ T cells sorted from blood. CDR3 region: CASRFGLAGGKTQYF. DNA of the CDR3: TGTGCCAGCAGATTTGGACTAGCGGGGGGGAAGACCCAGTACTTC.